This T cell receptor beta chain was identified during a study of T cells in Graves' hyperthyroidism and ophthalmopathy. Amplified regions were TCR beta CDR3 sequences from RNA transcripts. The TCR CDR3 first-round RT-PCR relied on the HTBI primer set. TCRdb fed the multiplex PCR reads into MiXCR, producing one record per CDR3 protein. The data hold 600,000 to 800,000 distinct CDR3 sequences, with under 45% observed a single time. The CDR3 has 15 amino acids. Germline V gene data show CDR1 as SGHTA and CDR2 as FQGNSA. The junction had 9 bases not matched to a gene; V was cut back by 5 bases and J by 3 bases.

This clonotype was sampled from a woman aged 40 to 55 with Graves' hyperthyroidism. The material sequenced was blood. This chain connects TRBV7-2 to TRBJ2-7; TRBD1 agrees at 8 bases. CDR3 sequence: CASSPTGVIFYEQYF. For the CDR3, the DNA is TGTGCCAGCAGCCCGACAGGGGTCATCTTCTACGAGCAGTACTTC.